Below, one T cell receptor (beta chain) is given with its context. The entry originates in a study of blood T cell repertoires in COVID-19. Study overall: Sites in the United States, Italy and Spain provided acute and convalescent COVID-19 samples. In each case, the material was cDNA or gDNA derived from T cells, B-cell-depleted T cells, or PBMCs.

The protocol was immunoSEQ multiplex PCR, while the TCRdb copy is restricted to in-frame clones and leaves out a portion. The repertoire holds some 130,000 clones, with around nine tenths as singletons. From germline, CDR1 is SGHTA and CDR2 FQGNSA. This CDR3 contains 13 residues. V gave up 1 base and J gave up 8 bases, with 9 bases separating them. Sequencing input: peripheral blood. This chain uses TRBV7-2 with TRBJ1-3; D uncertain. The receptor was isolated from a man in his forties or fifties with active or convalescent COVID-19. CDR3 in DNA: TGTGCCAGCAGCTTAGACAGCTTCGACACCATATATTTT. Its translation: CASSLDSFDTIYF.